A single sample is the source of the 3 T cell receptor beta chains below, sequenced in a study of cytomegalovirus exposure and HLA in healthy donors. With 60 Vbeta and 13 Jbeta primers, the PCR was carried out. Profiled with immunoSEQ multiplex PCR; TCRdb holds only in-frame clones, not every one. Found here are under 200,000 clones, 60% to 85% of them singletons; the top ten hold 5.7%. Sequencing used PBMCs. The receptors originated from a man in his forties or fifties in good health and CMV-seronegative.

The chain joins TRBV6-5 to TRBJ2-3, with 7 bases matching TRBD2. V dropped 2 bases and J dropped 7; count of bases not matched to a gene: 9. The CDR3 length is 15 residues. CDR1 and CDR2 from the germline V gene are MNHEY and SVGAGI. CDR3 coding DNA: TGTGCCAGCAGTTACGGGAGGGATGCTTCTAATACGCAGTATTTT. It yields the protein CASSYGRDASNTQYF.

The chain couples TRBV29-1 to TRBJ2-3, with D possibly matching TRBD1 (5 bases). The CDR3 contains 13 residues. V was pared by 5 bases and J by 1 base, with 10 bases between. Germline V lookup: CDR1 SQVTM, CDR2 ANQGSEA. The CDR3 sequence is CSVLFRGTDTQYF. DNA of the CDR3: TGCAGCGTTCTCTTCAGGGGCACAGATACGCAGTATTTT.

The CDR3 sequence: CASSQGHGYTF. In DNA, the CDR3 is TGTGCCAGCAGTCAAGGACACGGCTACACCTTC. The chain links TRBV6-5 to TRBJ1-2; weak D call: TRBD1 (5 bases). V was clipped by 5 bases and J by 8 bases, with 9 bases between them. The CDR3 has 11 amino acids. The V gene's germline CDR1 is MNHEY and CDR2 SVGAGI.